This T cell receptor (beta chain) was sequenced in a study of T cell changes during pregnancy in multiple sclerosis (dated by TCRdb to about 2019). In the study overall: Changes in the T cell repertoire over the course of pregnancy were examined in this study in women with multiple sclerosis.

The protocol used for the library was the immunoSEQ multiplex PCR assay. TCRdb limited this immuneACCESS table to in-frame rearrangements with V and J called. A share of clones is missing; checked studies link under half to unresolved V genes, and the rest is unexplained. This sample holds 20,000 to 25,000 clones; 85% were observed only once. About a sixth of the sample goes to the ten largest clones. CDR1 and CDR2 (SGHTA, FQGNSA) derive from the germline V gene. The CDR3 contains 16 residues, cysteine and phenylalanine counted. Only the CDR3 DNA is retained, 48 bases long and in frame from the first base. V and J are trimmed by 1 base and 2 bases, and the gene matches miss 3 bases of the junction. Note on this clone: Its antigen is unknown. Base qualities are missing; no much larger clone stands one base away.

The TCR originated in a female donor in good health, enrolled as a control in a pregnancy study. This specimen consisted of CD8+ T cells from peripheral blood mononuclear cells, obtained in the first trimester of pregnancy. This sequence uses TRBV7-2 and TRBJ2-1; 9 central nucleotides agree with TRBD2. The nucleotides read TGTGCCAGCAGCTTAGGGGCGGGAGGGGCCTACAATGAGCAGTTCTTC. Translated, this gives CASSLGAGGAYNEQFF.